One and the same sample provided the 27 T cell receptor beta chains below, sequenced in a study of technical replicates of blood from a few donors. Some clones are missing from TCRdb's copy, which holds only in-frame ones; the method was immunoSEQ multiplex PCR. In the table there are around 90,000 clones, around 94% of which are singletons. Sequenced: T cells isolated from PBMCs. The receptors originated from a human donor in good health.

The gene calls are TRBV9 and TRBJ1-5; a possible D gene is TRBD1 (5 bases). Germline V CDR1 and CDR2: SGDLS, YYNGEE. The CDR3 has 14 amino acids. The V end was cut by 0 bases, the J end by 7 bases, with 11 bases between. The chain's CDR3 is CASSVGWGRQPQHF. The CDR3 DNA sequence: TGTGCCAGCAGCGTAGGATGGGGCCGCCAGCCCCAGCATTTT.

V gene TRBV6-5 combines with J gene TRBJ1-2, with TRBD1 matching 8 bases. V gave up 6 bases and J gave up 8 bases; unmatched junction bases: 8. Germline CDR1 MNHEY, CDR2 SVGAGI. CDR3 length equals 13 residues. DNA of the CDR3: TGTGCCAGCAGCTTACAGGGGGAACGGGGCTACACCTTC. This codes for CASSLQGERGYTF.

The rearrangement uses TRBV7-9 and TRBJ2-2; TRBD2 matches 7 bases. This CDR3 has 14 amino acids. The V gene end was trimmed by 4 bases and the J gene end by 1 base; junction bases not matched to a gene: 0. The germline CDR1 and CDR2 sequences are SEHNR and FQNEAQ (reference sequence). CDR3 residues: CASSWGGNTGELFF. DNA of the CDR3: TGTGCCAGCAGCTGGGGGGGGAACACCGGGGAGCTGTTTTTT.

The V and J genes are TRBV25-1 and TRBJ1-2; 7 nucleotides agree with TRBD1. This CDR3 contains 13 residues. After removal of 2 bases from V and 6 bases from J, the junction contained 3 bases not matched to a gene. The V gene's germline CDR1 is MGHDK and CDR2 SYGVNS. CDR3 nucleotides: TGTGCCAGCAGTGAAAACAGGGGAGATGGCTACACCTTC. This translates into CASSENRGDGYTF.

The CDR3 region is CASSFPRLEGGEEQYF. Written as DNA, the CDR3 is TGTGCCAGCAGTTTCCCCCGACTTGAGGGGGGGGAAGAGCAGTACTTC. This chain links TRBV28 with TRBJ2-7; a weak D match, TRBD2 (7 bases). The CDR3 is made up of 16 amino acids. CDR1 and CDR2 (germline): MDHEN, SYDVKM. The V and J ends lost 3 bases and 7 bases respectively, with 22 bases between them.

This rearrangement joins TRBV7-8 to TRBJ1-1; possibly TRBD1 for D (5 bases). V was clipped by 2 bases and J by 7 bases, with 11 bases between them. Germline CDR1 is SGHVS and CDR2 is FQNEAQ. CDR3 length: 13 residues. In DNA, the CDR3 is TGTGCCAGCAGCTTATGGGGGGTCGGTGAAGCTTTCTTT. Its protein is CASSLWGVGEAFF.

The chain combines TRBV5-1 with TRBJ1-6; 7 bases match TRBD1. This CDR3 is built from 14 residues. The ends lost 0 bases at V and 10 bases at J; junction bases unmatched: 4. Germline CDR1 SGHRS, CDR2 YFSETQ. The CDR3 is CASSLAGGISPLHF. Here the CDR3 DNA reads TGCGCCAGCAGCTTGGCAGGGGGAATATCACCCCTCCACTTT.

This sequence joins TRBV6-1 and TRBJ2-2; 10 bases map to TRBD2. This CDR3 spans 15 amino acids. The germline CDR1 and CDR2 sequences are MNHNS and SASEGT. With 2 bases clipped from V and 3 bases from J, the junction kept 0 bases outside the gene matches. For the CDR3, the DNA is TGTGCCAGCAGTGAACTAGCGGGAGACACCGGGGAGCTGTTTTTT. It is translated as CASSELAGDTGELFF.

V gene TRBV15 combines with J gene TRBJ1-1; 8 bases agree with TRBD1. This CDR3 has 17 amino acids. V shed 5 bases, J shed 0 bases, and the junction held 11 bases outside the gene matches. Germline CDR1 reads LNHNV; CDR2 reads YYDKDF (reference sequence). CDR3: CATSDAGTGPMNTEAFF. For the CDR3, the DNA is TGTGCCACCAGCGATGCCGGGACAGGACCTATGAACACTGAAGCTTTCTTT.

This clone was observed a few times. V usage is TRBV29-1 and J usage is TRBJ1-1; D uncertain. This CDR3 spans 13 amino acids. V lost 3 bases to trimming and J lost 0 bases, with 8 bases between them. In germline, CDR1 is SQVTM, CDR2 ANQGSEA. CDR3 amino acids: CSVDEAMNTEAFF. CDR3 DNA sequence: TGCAGCGTTGACGAGGCCATGAACACTGAAGCTTTCTTT. The whole variable domain, filled in from reference TRBV29-1 and TRBJ1-1, reads SAVISQKPSRDICQRGTSLTIQCQVDSQVTMMFWYRQQPGQSLTLIATANQGSEATYESGFVIDKFPISRPNLTFSTLTVSNMSPEDSSIYLCSVDEAMNTEAFFGQGTRLTVV.

The V gene is TRBV6-4, the J gene TRBJ2-3; 7 bases map to TRBD2. In germline, CDR1 is MRHNA, CDR2 SNTAGT. The V and J ends lost 11 bases and 6 bases, in that order; junction bases with no gene match: 11. The CDR3 has 13 amino acids. The CDR3 nucleotides are TGTGCCTCGTCGGCGGGAGCGGGGGATACGCAGTATTTT. Translated: CASSAGAGDTQYF.

The rearrangement joins TRBV30 to TRBJ2-6, with D tentatively TRBD1 (6 bases). This CDR3 contains 14 residues. V was clipped by 8 bases and J by 3 bases, with 14 bases between them. CDR1 is GTSNPN, CDR2 SVGIG, per germline (reference sequence). The CDR3 DNA follows: TGTGCCCGTTCAGGGGTTCGTGGGGCCAACGTCCTGACTTTC. Translation: CARSGVRGANVLTF. Full variable domain (outside the CDR3, taken from reference TRBV30 and TRBJ2-6): SQTIHQWPATLVQPVGSPLSLECTVEGTSNPNLYWYRQAAGRGLQLLFYSVGIGQISSEVPQNLSASRPQDRQFILSSKKLLLSDSGFYLCARSGVRGANVLTFGAGSRLTVL.

The chain is built from TRBV10-3 and TRBJ2-1; D gene uncertain. CDR3 length: 15 amino acids. The germline CDR1 and CDR2 sequences are ENHRY and SYGVKD. V lost 2 bases and J lost 0, with 8 bases in between. The CDR3 nucleotides read TGTGCCATCAGTGAGCGGCGAGGCTCCTACAATGAGCAGTTCTTC. It yields the protein CAISERRGSYNEQFF.

The chain employs TRBV6-1 and TRBJ1-1; D unresolved. The germline gives CDR1 MNHNS, CDR2 SASEGT. V was clipped by 4 bases and J by 1 base, with 10 bases between them. The CDR3 totals 14 residues. The CDR3 is CASSAKGANTEAFF. The CDR3 DNA reads TGTGCCAGCAGTGCTAAGGGAGCGAACACTGAAGCTTTCTTT.

The rearrangement joins TRBV5-5 to TRBJ1-1; TRBD1 aligns across 8 bases. Germline CDR1 and CDR2: SGHKS and YYEKEE (reference sequence). The CDR3 has 13 amino acids. The V and J ends lost 7 bases and 3 bases, in that order; junction bases with no gene match: 5. DNA for the CDR3: TGTGCCAGCCAAGGACAGGGCTACACTGAAGCTTTCTTT. This encodes CASQGQGYTEAFF.

This sequence joins TRBV5-4 and TRBJ2-7; perhaps TRBD1 as D (5 bases). The germline V gene encodes CDR1 SGHNT and CDR2 YYREEE (reference sequence). V was clipped by 2 bases and J by 3 bases, with 9 bases between them. The CDR3 consists of 13 residues. The CDR3 sequence: CASSLARDYEQYF. CDR3 sequence (DNA): TGTGCCAGCAGCTTAGCCAGGGACTACGAGCAGTACTTC.

This sequence joins TRBV7-2 and TRBJ1-1; D is possibly TRBD1 (6 bases). Germline CDR1 and CDR2: SGHTA and FQGNSA. Trimming took 2 bases from V and 6 from J, leaving 19 bases between them. The CDR3 consists of 16 residues. The chain's CDR3 is CASSLSWGGAVSEAFF. The CDR3 DNA reads as TGTGCCAGCAGCTTAAGCTGGGGGGGCGCGGTCTCTGAAGCTTTCTTT. The complete variable domain, with remaining parts taken from reference TRBV7-2 and TRBJ1-1, reads GAGVSQSPSNKVTEKGKDVELRCDPISGHTALYWYRQSLGQGLEFLIYFQGNSAPDKSGLPSDRFSAERTGGSVSTLTIQRTQQEDSAVYLCASSLSWGGAVSEAFFGQGTRLTVV.

The rearrangement links TRBV5-1 to TRBJ2-7, with 7 positions matching TRBD1. The CDR3 extends over 15 amino acids. The V and J ends lost 0 bases and 2 bases, in that order; junction bases with no gene match: 5. The germline CDR1 and CDR2 sequences are SGHRS and YFSETQ. CDR3 sequence reads: CASSLGTGDPYEQYF. CDR3 in DNA: TGCGCCAGCAGCTTGGGAACAGGGGACCCCTACGAGCAGTACTTC.

The chain has TRBV12-5 and TRBJ2-1; TRBD1 agrees at 8 bases. This CDR3 contains 14 residues. Germline loops: CDR1 LGHNT, CDR2 FRNRAP. The junction had 8 bases not matched to a gene; V was cut back by 5 bases and J by 8 bases. The CDR3 loop is CASGPRTGSDEQFF. The DNA of the CDR3 is TGTGCTAGTGGTCCAAGGACAGGGAGCGATGAGCAGTTCTTC.

The rearrangement joins TRBV19 to TRBJ2-7; 9 bases fit TRBD2. Trimming at V came to 3 bases and at J to 2 bases, leaving 2 bases not matched to a gene. Germline CDR1 reads LNHDA; CDR2 reads SQIVND (reference sequence). The CDR3 spans 14 residues. CDR3 sequence reads: CASSMPSGAYEQYF. CDR3 nucleotide sequence: TGTGCCAGTAGTATGCCTAGCGGGGCCTACGAGCAGTACTTC.

The J gene is TRBJ2-2, the V gene TRBV6-4; D might be TRBD2 (5 bases). From germline, CDR1 is MRHNA and CDR2 SNTAGT. V lost 0 bases, J lost 3 bases, and 5 bases lay in between. The CDR3 contains 14 residues. Here the CDR3 DNA reads TGTGCCAGCAGTGACTCGAGGGACACCGGGGAGCTGTTTTTT. Translated: CASSDSRDTGELFF.

The chain combines TRBV19 with TRBJ1-6; the D gene is possibly TRBD1 (6 bases). This CDR3 has 15 amino acids. V lost 5 bases, J lost 4 bases, and 12 bases lay in between. Germline V lookup: CDR1 LNHDA, CDR2 SQIVND (reference sequence). Here the CDR3 reads CASSYFGQYNSPLHF. Here the CDR3 DNA reads TGTGCCAGTAGTTACTTTGGACAGTATAATTCACCCCTCCACTTT.

The chain carries TRBV12-5 and TRBJ2-7; tentative D call: TRBD1 (5 bases). Trimming cost V 9 bases and J 5 bases, with 17 bases left between them. The germline V gene encodes CDR1 LGHNT and CDR2 FRNRAP. This CDR3 spans 13 amino acids. The chain's CDR3 is CASEERGVDEQYF. As DNA, the CDR3 is TGTGCTAGCGAAGAAAGGGGTGTCGACGAGCAGTACTTC.

The chain employs TRBV19 and TRBJ2-7, with TRBD2 matching over 11 bases. Germline V gene lookup returns CDR1 LNHDA and CDR2 SQIVND (reference sequence). This CDR3 has 14 amino acids. Unmatched junction bases numbered 3, after V lost 4 bases and J lost 4 bases. CDR3 sequence: CASSKLAGAYEQYF. The CDR3 DNA sequence: TGTGCCAGTAGTAAACTAGCGGGAGCTTACGAGCAGTACTTC.

The V gene is TRBV7-9, the J gene TRBJ2-3; D is unclear. CDR1 and CDR2 (germline): SEHNR, FQNEAQ (reference sequence). Trimming took off 1 base at V and 5 bases at J, with 7 bases between the two ends. The CDR3 sequence is 13 residues long. The CDR3 bases are TGTGCCAGCAGCTTAGGTTCAGAAGATACGCAGTATTTT. It yields the protein CASSLGSEDTQYF.

The chain recombines TRBV25-1 with TRBJ2-2; 7 bases line up with TRBD1. Trimming took 3 bases from V and 2 from J; bases not matched to a gene: 6. The V gene's germline CDR1 is MGHDK and CDR2 SYGVNS. The CDR3 totals 16 residues. CDR3 nucleotide sequence: TGTGCCAGCAGTGACTGGGACAGTATCAACACCGGGGAGCTGTTTTTT. Protein product: CASSDWDSINTGELFF.

This chain links TRBV9 with TRBJ2-5; 7 positions match TRBD2. Germline V gene data show CDR1 as SGDLS and CDR2 as YYNGEE. J lost 5 bases, V lost 0 bases, and 7 bases had no gene match. The CDR3 is 15 residues long. In nucleotides, the CDR3 is TGTGCCAGCAGCGTAGAACTACTAGCGCCCGAGACCCAGTACTTC. Translating it yields CASSVELLAPETQYF.